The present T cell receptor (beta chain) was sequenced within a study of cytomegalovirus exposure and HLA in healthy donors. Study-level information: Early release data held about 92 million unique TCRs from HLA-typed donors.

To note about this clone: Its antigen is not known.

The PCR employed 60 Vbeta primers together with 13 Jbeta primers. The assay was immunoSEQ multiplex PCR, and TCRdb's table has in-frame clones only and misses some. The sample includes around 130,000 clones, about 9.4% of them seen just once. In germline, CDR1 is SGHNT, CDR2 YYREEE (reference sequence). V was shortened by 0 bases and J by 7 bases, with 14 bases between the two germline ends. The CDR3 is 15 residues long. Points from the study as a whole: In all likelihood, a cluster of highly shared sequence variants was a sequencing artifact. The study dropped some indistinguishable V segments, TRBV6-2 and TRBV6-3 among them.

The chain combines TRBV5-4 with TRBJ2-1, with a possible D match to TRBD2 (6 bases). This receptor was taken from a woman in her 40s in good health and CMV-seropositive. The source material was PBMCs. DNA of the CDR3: TGTGCCAGCAGCTTGGAAGGGACTGGTGGGAATGAGCAGTTCTTC. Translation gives CASSLEGTGGNEQFF.